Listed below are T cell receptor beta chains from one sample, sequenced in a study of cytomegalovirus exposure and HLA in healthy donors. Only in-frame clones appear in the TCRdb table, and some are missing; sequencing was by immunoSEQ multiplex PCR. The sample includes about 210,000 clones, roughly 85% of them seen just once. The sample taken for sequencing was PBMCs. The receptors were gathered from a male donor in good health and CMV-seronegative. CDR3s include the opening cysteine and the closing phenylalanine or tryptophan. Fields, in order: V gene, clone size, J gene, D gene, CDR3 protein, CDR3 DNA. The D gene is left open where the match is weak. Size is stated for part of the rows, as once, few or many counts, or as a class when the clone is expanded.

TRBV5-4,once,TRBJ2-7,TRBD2,CASTLTSGRYSYEQYF,TGTGCCAGCACCCTAACTAGCGGGCGGTATTCCTACGAGCAGTACTTC
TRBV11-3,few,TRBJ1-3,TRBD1,CASSLGGDSGNTIYF,TGTGCCAGCAGCTTAGGGGGGGACAGCGGAAACACCATATATTTT
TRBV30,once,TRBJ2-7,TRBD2,CAWLTGTSETYEQYF,TGTGCCTGGCTCACCGGGACTAGCGAAACCTACGAGCAGTACTTC
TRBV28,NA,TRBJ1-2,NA,CASRLLNYGYTF,TGTGCCAGCCGACTCCTCAACTATGGCTACACCTTC
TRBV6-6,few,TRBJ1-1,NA,CASSYSSGYTEAFF,TGTGCCAGCAGTTACTCAAGCGGATACACTGAAGCTTTCTTT
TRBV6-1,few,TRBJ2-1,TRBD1,CATVGQANNEQFF,TGTGCCACCGTGGGACAGGCGAACAATGAGCAGTTCTTC
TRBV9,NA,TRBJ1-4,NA,CASSPQGPNEKLFF,TGTGCCAGCAGCCCACAGGGACCTAATGAAAAACTGTTTTTT
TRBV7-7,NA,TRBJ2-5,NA,CASSPLSGQETQYF,TGTGCCAGCAGCCCCTTGTCAGGACAAGAGACCCAGTACTTC
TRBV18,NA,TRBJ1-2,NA,CASSPPAGKYGYTF,TGTGCCAGCTCACCACCGGCAGGGAAGTATGGCTACACCTTC
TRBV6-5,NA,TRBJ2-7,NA,CASSYRQGNEQYF,TGTGCCAGCAGTTATCGGCAGGGGAACGAGCAGTACTTC
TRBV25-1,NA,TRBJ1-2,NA,CASRENTYGYTF,TGTGCCAGCAGAGAAAACACCTATGGCTACACCTTC
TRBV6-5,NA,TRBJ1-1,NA,CASQNTEHTEAFF,TGTGCCAGCCAGAACACAGAACACACTGAAGCTTTCTTT
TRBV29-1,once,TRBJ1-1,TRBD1,CSTRTGWDTEAFF,TGCAGCACAAGGACAGGGTGGGACACTGAAGCTTTCTTT
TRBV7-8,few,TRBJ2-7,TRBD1,CASSLGEGQGHYEQYF,TGTGCCAGCAGCTTAGGGGAGGGACAGGGTCACTACGAGCAGTACTTC
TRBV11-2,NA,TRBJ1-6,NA,CASSLDGSGPLHF,TGTGCCAGCAGCTTAGATGGCAGTGGTCCCCTCCACTTT
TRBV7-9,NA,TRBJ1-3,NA,CASSLVDTSGNTIYF,TGTGCCAGCAGCTTAGTGGACACCTCTGGAAACACCATATATTTT
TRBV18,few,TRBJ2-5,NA,CASSPFPETQYF,TGTGCCAGCTCACCGTTCCCGGAGACCCAGTACTTC
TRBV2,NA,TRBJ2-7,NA,CASSATYEQYF,TGTGCCAGCAGTGCGACATACGAGCAGTACTTC
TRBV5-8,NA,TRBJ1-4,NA,CASSMGGLRTNEKLFF,TGTGCCAGCAGTATGGGGGGTCTACGAACTAATGAAAAACTGTTTTTT
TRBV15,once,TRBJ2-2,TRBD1,CATSSRAGGTGELFF,TGTGCCACCAGCAGCCGGGCAGGGGGCACCGGGGAGCTGTTTTTT
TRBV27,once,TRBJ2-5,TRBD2,CASSLIRTSGGYQETQYF,TGTGCCAGCAGTTTAATCAGGACTAGCGGGGGGTACCAAGAGACCCAGTACTTC
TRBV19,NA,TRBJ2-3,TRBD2,CATVMRGADTQYF,TGTGCCACCGTAATGCGGGGGGCAGATACGCAGTATTTT
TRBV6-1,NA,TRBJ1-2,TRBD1,CASSEPGQARYGYTF,TGTGCCAGCAGTGAACCGGGACAGGCGAGGTATGGCTACACCTTC
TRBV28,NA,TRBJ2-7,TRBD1,CASSLPDRVQYF,TGTGCCAGCAGTTTACCCGACAGGGTTCAGTACTTC
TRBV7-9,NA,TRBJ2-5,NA,CASSDSLYQETQYF,TGTGCCAGCTCGGACAGCTTGTACCAAGAGACCCAGTACTTC
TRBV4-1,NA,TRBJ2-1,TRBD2,CASSPLLQGLGLAGGNEQFF,TGCGCCAGCAGTCCCCTCCTACAGGGTCTGGGACTAGCGGGAGGCAATGAGCAGTTCTTC
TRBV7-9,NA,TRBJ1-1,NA,CASSLGGLQNTEAFF,TGTGCCAGCAGCTTAGGGGGCCTCCAGAACACTGAAGCTTTCTTT
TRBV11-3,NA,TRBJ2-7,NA,CASSLDSYEQYF,TGTGCCAGCAGCTTGGACAGCTACGAGCAGTACTTC
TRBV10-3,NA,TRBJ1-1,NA,CAIRGGSGENTEAFF,TGTGCCATCAGAGGCGGGTCGGGGGAAAACACTGAAGCTTTCTTT
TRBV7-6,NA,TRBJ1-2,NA,CASSSTGSHGYTF,TGTGCCAGCAGTTCAACAGGGTCCCATGGCTACACCTTC
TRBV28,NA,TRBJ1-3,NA,CASSFNSEGVSGNTIYF,TGTGCCAGCAGTTTTAATAGTGAGGGGGTCTCTGGAAACACCATATATTTT
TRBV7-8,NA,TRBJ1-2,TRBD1,CASSHDRGDGYTF,TGTGCCAGCAGCCACGACAGGGGCGATGGCTACACCTTC
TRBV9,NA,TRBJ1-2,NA,CASSAGGTGNYGYTF,TGTGCCAGCAGCGCGGGAGGAACAGGGAACTATGGCTACACCTTC
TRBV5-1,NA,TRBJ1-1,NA,CASSLAPQGTEAFF,TGCGCCAGCAGCTTGGCCCCCCAGGGCACTGAAGCTTTCTTT
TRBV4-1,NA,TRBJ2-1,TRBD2,CASSQQLAGGNNEQFF,TGCGCCAGCAGCCAACAACTAGCGGGGGGGAACAATGAGCAGTTCTTC
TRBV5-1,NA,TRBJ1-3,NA,CASSLAGGGSGNTIYF,TGCGCCAGCAGCTTGGCCGGGGGGGGATCTGGAAACACCATATATTTT
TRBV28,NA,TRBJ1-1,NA,CASRERNTEAFF,TGTGCTAGCAGGGAGAGAAACACTGAAGCTTTCTTT
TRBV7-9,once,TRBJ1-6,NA,CASSLGSSYNSPLHF,TGTGCCAGCAGCTTAGGGAGCTCCTATAATTCACCCCTCCACTTT
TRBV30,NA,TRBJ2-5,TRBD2,CAWSGAGGRLGRTQYF,TGTGCCTGGAGCGGTGCGGGGGGCCGCCTGGGACGGACCCAGTACTTC
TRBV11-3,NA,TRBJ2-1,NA,CASSIRGGEGREQFF,TGTGCCAGCAGCATCCGAGGGGGGGAGGGGCGGGAGCAGTTCTTC
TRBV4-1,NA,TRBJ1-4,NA,CASSQGETSGDEKLFF,TGCGCCAGCAGCCAAGGGGAAACCTCGGGAGATGAAAAACTGTTTTTT
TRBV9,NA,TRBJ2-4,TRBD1,CASSVELGGTGTLAKNIQYF,TGTGCCAGCAGCGTAGAGCTCGGGGGGACAGGGACCTTAGCCAAAAACATTCAGTACTTC
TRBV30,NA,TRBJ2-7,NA,CAFTVGAGNYEQYF,TGTGCCTTCACGGTCGGGGCGGGGAACTACGAGCAGTACTTC
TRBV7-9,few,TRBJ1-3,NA,CASSPPGASSGNTIYF,TGTGCCAGCAGCCCCCCGGGAGCCAGCTCTGGAAACACCATATATTTT
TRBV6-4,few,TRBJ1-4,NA,CASSAREEKLFF,TGTGCCAGCTCGGCGAGGGAAGAAAAACTGTTTTTT
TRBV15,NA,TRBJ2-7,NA,CATAQVSYEQYF,TGTGCCACCGCCCAGGTTTCCTACGAGCAGTACTTC